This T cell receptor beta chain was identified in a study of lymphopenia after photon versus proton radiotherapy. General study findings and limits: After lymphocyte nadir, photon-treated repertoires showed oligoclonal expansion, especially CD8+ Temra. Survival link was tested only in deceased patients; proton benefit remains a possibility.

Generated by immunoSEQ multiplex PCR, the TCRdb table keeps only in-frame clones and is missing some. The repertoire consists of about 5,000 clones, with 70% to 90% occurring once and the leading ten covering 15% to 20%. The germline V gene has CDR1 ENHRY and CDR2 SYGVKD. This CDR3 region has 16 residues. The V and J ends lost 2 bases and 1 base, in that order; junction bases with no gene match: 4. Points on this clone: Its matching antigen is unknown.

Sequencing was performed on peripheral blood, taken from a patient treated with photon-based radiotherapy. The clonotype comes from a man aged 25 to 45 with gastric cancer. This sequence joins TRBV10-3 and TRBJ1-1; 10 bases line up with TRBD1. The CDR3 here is CAISEKRTGGNTEAFF. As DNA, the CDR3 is TGTGCCATCAGTGAGAAACGGACAGGGGGGAACACTGAAGCTTTCTTT.